The clone carrying this TCR beta chain has only a few counts. Its target is not known. Germline V CDR1 and CDR2: SGHDT, YYEEEE. CDR3 length: 12 residues. Deletions cut 0 bases from V and 0 bases from J, with 0 bases between. A single heparinised draw of about 100 mL on average was taken per donor. The sample belongs to a study of beta chain features in type 1 diabetes. Isolated RNA was reverse transcribed in full, so expressed TCRB transcripts were sequenced. For naive, central memory and regulatory T cell samples, reads averaged roughly 3.7 million. Here immunoSEQ multiplex PCR was the method, and the copy in TCRdb shows in-frame clones only, minus some. The sample consists of roughly 500,000 clones, 30% of them appearing once. Study findings and constraints: In comparison with healthy donors, patients had naive, central memory and Treg TCRB repertoires that appeared more similar. Any HLA effect on TCRB rearrangement was left unresolved by small sub-analyses.

This chain joins TRBV5-6 and TRBJ1-2, with no clear D. Material for sequencing was naive CD4+ T cells from blood. The clonotype comes from a man aged 18 to 29 in good health. CDR3 nucleotide sequence: TGTGCCAGCAGCTTGGCTAACTATGGCTACACCTTC. Its translation is CASSLANYGYTF.